This T cell receptor beta chain is from a study of blood T cell repertoires in COVID-19. For the study at large: T cells, B-cell-depleted T cells, or PBMCs provided the cDNA or gDNA that served as material.

Under the authors' procedure: Amplification from reference gene primers served as the basis for estimated nucleated cell counts. Sequencing was performed with immunoSEQ multiplex PCR; in TCRdb, only in-frame clones are kept and a portion is missing. From that table come the V and J calls and clone size; the DNA was used to work out D and trimming. The table has 200,000 to 250,000 clones, around 88% seen once. V was clipped by 10 bases and J by 2 bases; unmatched bases: 11. The germline gives CDR1 ENHRY, CDR2 SYGVKD. The CDR3 spans 15 residues. Source material: peripheral blood. The TCR was taken from a woman aged 30 to 39 with COVID-19, enrolled during active disease. The chain has TRBV10-3 and TRBJ2-7, with 10 bases identical to TRBD2. This CDR3 reads CATMGIGLAAYEQYF. CDR3 DNA: TGTGCCACCATGGGGATTGGACTAGCGGCCTACGAGCAGTACTTC.